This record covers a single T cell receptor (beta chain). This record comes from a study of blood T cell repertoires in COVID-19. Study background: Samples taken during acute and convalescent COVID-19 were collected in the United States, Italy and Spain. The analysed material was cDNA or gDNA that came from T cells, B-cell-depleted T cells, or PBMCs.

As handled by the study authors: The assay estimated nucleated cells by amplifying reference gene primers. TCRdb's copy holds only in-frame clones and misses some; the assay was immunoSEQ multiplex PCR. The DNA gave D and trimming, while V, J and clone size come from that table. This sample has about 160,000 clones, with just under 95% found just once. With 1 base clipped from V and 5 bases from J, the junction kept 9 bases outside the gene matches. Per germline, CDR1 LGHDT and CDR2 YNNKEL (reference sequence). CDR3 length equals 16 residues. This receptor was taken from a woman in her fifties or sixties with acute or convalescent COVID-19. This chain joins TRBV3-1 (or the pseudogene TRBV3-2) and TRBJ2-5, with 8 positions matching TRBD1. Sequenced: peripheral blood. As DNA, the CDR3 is TGTGCCAGCAGCCAAGTCGTCAGGGGGCGCAGGGAGACCCAGTACTTC. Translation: CASSQVVRGRRETQYF.